A selection of T cell receptor beta chains follows, all from one sample in a study of blood T cell repertoires in COVID-19. The protocol was immunoSEQ multiplex PCR, while the TCRdb copy is restricted to in-frame clones and leaves out a portion. The sample contains about 58,000 clones, more than 70% of which appear only once. Source material: peripheral blood. The receptor set was obtained from a human donor in a cohort sampled during active COVID-19. Each CDR3 is given with its conserved first and last residue. The order of the fields is J gene, D gene, clone size, V gene, CDR3 DNA, CDR3 protein. A D gene is named only where the DNA matches it firmly. The listing skips clone size in some rows; elsewhere it reads once, few, many or a size class.

>TRBJ1-4|-|-|TRBV14
TGTGCCAGCAGCCAAATGCAGGGGCAACGTGAAAAACTGTTTTTT
CASSQMQGQREKLFF
>TRBJ1-1|TRBD1|-|TRBV5-4
TGTGCCAGCAGCTTGGTGGGGCAGGGGGGTACAACCGCTTTCTTT
CASSLVGQGGTTAFF
>TRBJ2-7|-|-|TRBV5-1
TGCGCCAGCAGCCAACAAAATAACTACGAGCAGTACTTC
CASSQQNNYEQYF
>TRBJ2-3|TRBD2|-|TRBV4-2
TGTGCCAGCAGCCAAGACGGGGGCGGGGGGGGCACAGATACGCAGTATTTT
CASSQDGGGGGTDTQYF
>TRBJ1-4|-|once|TRBV15
TGTGCCACCAGCAACGGACAGTCTGCAACTAATGAAAAACTGTTTTTT
CATSNGQSATNEKLFF
>TRBJ2-7|TRBD1|-|TRBV2
TGTGCCAGCAGCCGGGACAGGCAATGGGAGCAGTACTTC
CASSRDRQWEQYF
>TRBJ1-5|TRBD1|-|TRBV5-6
TGTGCCAGCAGCCTCAGCGGGACAGGGGAAGATCAGCCCCAGCATTTT
CASSLSGTGEDQPQHF
>TRBJ1-1|-|-|TRBV7-2
TGTGCCAGCAGCCGCAGCCGGGTCAACACTGAAGCTTTCTTT
CASSRSRVNTEAFF
>TRBJ1-2|-|-|TRBV7-9
TGTGCCAGCAGCTTAGTTACTACGGACAGTAGAAACTATGGCTACACCTTC
CASSLVTTDSRNYGYTF
>TRBJ2-5|TRBD1|-|TRBV7-2
TGTGCCAGCAGCTACCGGACAGGGGGCTTAGGGGAGACCCAGTACTTC
CASSYRTGGLGETQYF
>TRBJ2-6|TRBD1|-|TRBV5-1
TGCGCCAGCAGCCCGGGACAGGTGGGCTCTGGGGCCAACGTCCTGACTTTC
CASSPGQVGSGANVLTF
>TRBJ1-5|TRBD1|once|TRBV2
TGTGCCAGCAGACGGACAGGGCCCCATCAGCCCCAGCATTTT
CASRRTGPHQPQHF
>TRBJ1-1|TRBD1|-|TRBV19
TGTGCCAGTAGTATAGGGGCAGGGGGCGTCACTGAAGCTTTCTTT
CASSIGAGGVTEAFF
>TRBJ1-5|TRBD1|once|TRBV12-3/TRBV12-4
TGTGCCAGCAGTCGGGACAGCCAGCCCCAGCATTTT
CASSRDSQPQHF
>TRBJ2-1|TRBD2|-|TRBV7-9
TGTGCCAGCAGCCCCGTCGGCGGGAGTAGGTACAATGAGCAGTTCTTC
CASSPVGGSRYNEQFF
>TRBJ1-2|TRBD1|-|TRBV30
TGTGCCTGGCACAGGGGCGGCTACACCTTC
CAWHRGGYTF
>TRBJ1-5|-|-|TRBV2
TGTGCCAGCAGTGATGTCAGGGGCCATCAGCCCCAGCATTTT
CASSDVRGHQPQHF
>TRBJ2-2|-|-|TRBV9
TGTGCCAGCAGCGACCCCGTTAGTGCTTATGCCGGGGAGCTGTTTTTT
CASSDPVSAYAGELFF
>TRBJ1-4|-|-|TRBV4-1
TGCGCCAGCAGCCAACTTCAGGAGGGTTTCGGTGAAAAACTGTTTTTT
CASSQLQEGFGEKLFF
>TRBJ1-1|-|-|TRBV7-9
TGTGCCAGCAGCTTGGGGCAGTTAGGGACTGAAGCTTTCTTT
CASSLGQLGTEAFF
>TRBJ2-7|TRBD1|-|TRBV5-1
TGCGCCAGCAGCTTCCGGGACAGGGCCTACGAGCAGTACTTC
CASSFRDRAYEQYF
>TRBJ2-1|TRBD2|-|TRBV7-9
TGTGCCAGCAGCTTCGCCCTAGCGGGAGACTACAATGAGCAGTTCTTC
CASSFALAGDYNEQFF
>TRBJ1-6|TRBD1|-|TRBV18
TGTGCCAGCTCACCACGGACAGGCGATAATTCACCCCTCCACTTT
CASSPRTGDNSPLHF
>TRBJ2-7|TRBD2|once|TRBV11-2
TGTGCCAGCCGAAAGGGAGCGGGAGGGGGGGAGCAGTACTTC
CASRKGAGGGEQYF
>TRBJ1-6|TRBD1|few|TRBV5-4
TGTGCCAGCAGTCGACAGGGTTCCTATAATTCACCCCTCCACTTT
CASSRQGSYNSPLHF
>TRBJ1-5|-|-|TRBV10-3
TGTGCCATCAGTGAGTCGAGTGCCACGCTCAATCAGCCCCAGCATTTT
CAISESSATLNQPQHF
>TRBJ1-2|-|once|TRBV7-9
TGTGCCAGCAGCCCCTGGTGGGGGACTGCGGGTGGCTACACCTTC
CASSPWWGTAGGYTF
>TRBJ2-2|-|-|TRBV9
TGTGCCAGCAGCGTAGCTGGAGGGGCCACGAGCACCGGGGAGCTGTTTTTT
CASSVAGGATSTGELFF
>TRBJ2-7|-|-|TRBV28
TGTGCCAGCAGTCTCTTCCCGCAGCCCCGGGGGCAGTACTTC
CASSLFPQPRGQYF
>TRBJ2-5|-|-|TRBV7-9
TGTGCCAGCAGCCCGCGGACGGCTGCGCGGGGAGAGACCCAGTACTTC
CASSPRTAARGETQYF
>TRBJ1-6|-|-|TRBV15
TGTGCCACCAGCAGAGATGACACCTACTCCTATAATTCACCCCTCCACTTT
CATSRDDTYSYNSPLHF
>TRBJ2-5|TRBD2|-|TRBV27
TGTGCCAGCAGTTCCCTAAGCGGGAGTACAGAGACCCAGTACTTC
CASSSLSGSTETQYF
>TRBJ2-3|TRBD2|-|TRBV6-5
TGTGCCAGCAGTTACTCGATGCAAGCGGGGGTCGATACGCAGTATTTT
CASSYSMQAGVDTQYF
>TRBJ2-2|-|-|TRBV6-6
TGTGCCAGCACCCAACCCGGGGAGACCGGGGAGCTGTTTTTT
CASTQPGETGELFF
>TRBJ2-1|TRBD2|-|TRBV5-1
TGCGCCAGCAGCTTGCGAGCGGGGGGCCAGAACAATGAGCAGTTCTTC
CASSLRAGGQNNEQFF
>TRBJ1-4|TRBD1|-|TRBV7-8
TGTGCCAGCAGCTCACAAAACAGGGGCCGTAATGAAAAACTGTTTTTT
CASSSQNRGRNEKLFF
>TRBJ1-1|-|-|TRBV7-8
TGTGCCAGCAGCTTAGTAGAGAGAGAAGCTTTCTTT
CASSLVEREAFF
>TRBJ2-2|-|-|TRBV24-1
TGTGCCACCAGTGCGGTAAACACCGGGGAGCTGTTTTTT
CATSAVNTGELFF
>TRBJ1-2|-|-|TRBV6-5
TGTGCCAGCAGCCCCCGGAACTATGGCTACACCTTC
CASSPRNYGYTF
>TRBJ1-2|-|once|TRBV30
TGTGCCTGGAGCGGGGTTGGCTATGGCTACACCTTC
CAWSGVGYGYTF
>TRBJ2-7|-|-|TRBV30
TGTGCCTGGAGCAAAGACAGCTACGAGCAGTACTTC
CAWSKDSYEQYF
>TRBJ1-3|-|-|TRBV6-5
TGTGCCAGCAGTCCCCGAGGCAGCTCTGGAAACACCATATATTTT
CASSPRGSSGNTIYF
>TRBJ1-6|-|-|TRBV6-6
TGTGCCAGCAGACGGGATAATTCACCCCTCCACTTT
CASRRDNSPLHF
>TRBJ1-1|-|-|TRBV7-9
TGTGCCAGCAGCCGAGAGGCCCGTAACGCTGAAGCTTTCTTT
CASSREARNAEAFF
>TRBJ2-7|TRBD1|-|TRBV12-5
TGTGCTAGTAGCTGGGGACAGGGCTACTACGAGCAGTACTTC
CASSWGQGYYEQYF
>TRBJ2-2|-|once|TRBV1
TGCACCAGCAGCCCCCTCCCTGGGACACCCGGCACCGGGGAGCTGTTTTTT
CTSSPLPGTPGTGELFF
>TRBJ1-4|-|-|TRBV29-1
TGCAGCGTTGGCGAGGGAGAGAAACTGTTTTTT
CSVGEGEKLFF
>TRBJ2-2|-|-|TRBV7-3
TGTGCCAGCAGCTTACGCGCTCCAGGAACGAACACCGGGGAGCTGTTTTTT
CASSLRAPGTNTGELFF
>TRBJ2-3|TRBD2|-|TRBV30
TGTGCCTGGAAAACGGGACTAGCGGGAGCAGATACGCAGTATTTT
CAWKTGLAGADTQYF
>TRBJ1-1|-|-|TRBV3-1/TRBV3-2
TGTGCCAGCAGCCAATTTACAGGGACCACTGAAGCTTTCTTT
CASSQFTGTTEAFF
>TRBJ1-2|TRBD1|-|TRBV27
TGTGCCAGCAGTTTTCTGGGCTCGGGGACAGGTCAAGTCTATGGCTACACCTTC
CASSFLGSGTGQVYGYTF
>TRBJ1-4|TRBD1|-|TRBV2
TGTGCCAGCGCCCTCGGGACAGAGTTAGAAAAACTGTTTTTT
CASALGTELEKLFF
>TRBJ2-1|-|once|TRBV6-5
TGTGCCAGCCGGACGGCACAGGCTTACAATGAGCAGTTCTTC
CASRTAQAYNEQFF
>TRBJ1-5|-|-|TRBV28
TGTGCCAGCAGACCAGGGTTTAGCAATCAGCCCCAGCATTTT
CASRPGFSNQPQHF
>TRBJ1-6|TRBD1|-|TRBV4-2
TGTGCCAGCAGCCAGAGACCCGGGACAGGGGTGACTGATGGGGATTCACCCCTCCACTTT
CASSQRPGTGVTDGDSPLHF
>TRBJ1-5|-|-|TRBV6-1
TGTGCCAGCAGTGAAGCGGCAGGACTTGTTCAGCCCCAGCATTTT
CASSEAAGLVQPQHF